This record covers a single T cell receptor (beta chain). Its specificity is not known. The method was immunoSEQ multiplex PCR; TCRdb's version includes in-frame clones alone and lacks a portion of them. The sample yields about 600,000 clones, around 97% seen once. This sample is drawn from a study of shared clonotypes between healthy human individuals. General study points: Among the subsets, naive ones generally showed larger estimated richness than memory ones. Clonotype sharing across a handful of donors was observed for 4% to 5.5% of naive CD4 clonotypes.

It was into CD45RA+ naive and CD45RA-negative memory subsets that the CD4+ cells were split. Germline CDR1 is LNHDA and CDR2 is SQIVND (reference sequence). This CDR3 region has 13 residues. V lost 6 bases and J 13 bases, leaving 19 bases between the germline ends. The material sequenced was naive CD4+ T cells sorted from blood. The subset is: CD45RA+ positively selected. The TCR originated in a woman aged 25 to 39 in good health. The rearrangement joins TRBV19 to TRBJ2-1, with D possibly matching TRBD2 (5 bases). In DNA, the CDR3 is TGTGCCAGTAGAGCGTCCGGGATTCCGGCCCAGTTCTTC. This sequence encodes CASRASGIPAQFF.